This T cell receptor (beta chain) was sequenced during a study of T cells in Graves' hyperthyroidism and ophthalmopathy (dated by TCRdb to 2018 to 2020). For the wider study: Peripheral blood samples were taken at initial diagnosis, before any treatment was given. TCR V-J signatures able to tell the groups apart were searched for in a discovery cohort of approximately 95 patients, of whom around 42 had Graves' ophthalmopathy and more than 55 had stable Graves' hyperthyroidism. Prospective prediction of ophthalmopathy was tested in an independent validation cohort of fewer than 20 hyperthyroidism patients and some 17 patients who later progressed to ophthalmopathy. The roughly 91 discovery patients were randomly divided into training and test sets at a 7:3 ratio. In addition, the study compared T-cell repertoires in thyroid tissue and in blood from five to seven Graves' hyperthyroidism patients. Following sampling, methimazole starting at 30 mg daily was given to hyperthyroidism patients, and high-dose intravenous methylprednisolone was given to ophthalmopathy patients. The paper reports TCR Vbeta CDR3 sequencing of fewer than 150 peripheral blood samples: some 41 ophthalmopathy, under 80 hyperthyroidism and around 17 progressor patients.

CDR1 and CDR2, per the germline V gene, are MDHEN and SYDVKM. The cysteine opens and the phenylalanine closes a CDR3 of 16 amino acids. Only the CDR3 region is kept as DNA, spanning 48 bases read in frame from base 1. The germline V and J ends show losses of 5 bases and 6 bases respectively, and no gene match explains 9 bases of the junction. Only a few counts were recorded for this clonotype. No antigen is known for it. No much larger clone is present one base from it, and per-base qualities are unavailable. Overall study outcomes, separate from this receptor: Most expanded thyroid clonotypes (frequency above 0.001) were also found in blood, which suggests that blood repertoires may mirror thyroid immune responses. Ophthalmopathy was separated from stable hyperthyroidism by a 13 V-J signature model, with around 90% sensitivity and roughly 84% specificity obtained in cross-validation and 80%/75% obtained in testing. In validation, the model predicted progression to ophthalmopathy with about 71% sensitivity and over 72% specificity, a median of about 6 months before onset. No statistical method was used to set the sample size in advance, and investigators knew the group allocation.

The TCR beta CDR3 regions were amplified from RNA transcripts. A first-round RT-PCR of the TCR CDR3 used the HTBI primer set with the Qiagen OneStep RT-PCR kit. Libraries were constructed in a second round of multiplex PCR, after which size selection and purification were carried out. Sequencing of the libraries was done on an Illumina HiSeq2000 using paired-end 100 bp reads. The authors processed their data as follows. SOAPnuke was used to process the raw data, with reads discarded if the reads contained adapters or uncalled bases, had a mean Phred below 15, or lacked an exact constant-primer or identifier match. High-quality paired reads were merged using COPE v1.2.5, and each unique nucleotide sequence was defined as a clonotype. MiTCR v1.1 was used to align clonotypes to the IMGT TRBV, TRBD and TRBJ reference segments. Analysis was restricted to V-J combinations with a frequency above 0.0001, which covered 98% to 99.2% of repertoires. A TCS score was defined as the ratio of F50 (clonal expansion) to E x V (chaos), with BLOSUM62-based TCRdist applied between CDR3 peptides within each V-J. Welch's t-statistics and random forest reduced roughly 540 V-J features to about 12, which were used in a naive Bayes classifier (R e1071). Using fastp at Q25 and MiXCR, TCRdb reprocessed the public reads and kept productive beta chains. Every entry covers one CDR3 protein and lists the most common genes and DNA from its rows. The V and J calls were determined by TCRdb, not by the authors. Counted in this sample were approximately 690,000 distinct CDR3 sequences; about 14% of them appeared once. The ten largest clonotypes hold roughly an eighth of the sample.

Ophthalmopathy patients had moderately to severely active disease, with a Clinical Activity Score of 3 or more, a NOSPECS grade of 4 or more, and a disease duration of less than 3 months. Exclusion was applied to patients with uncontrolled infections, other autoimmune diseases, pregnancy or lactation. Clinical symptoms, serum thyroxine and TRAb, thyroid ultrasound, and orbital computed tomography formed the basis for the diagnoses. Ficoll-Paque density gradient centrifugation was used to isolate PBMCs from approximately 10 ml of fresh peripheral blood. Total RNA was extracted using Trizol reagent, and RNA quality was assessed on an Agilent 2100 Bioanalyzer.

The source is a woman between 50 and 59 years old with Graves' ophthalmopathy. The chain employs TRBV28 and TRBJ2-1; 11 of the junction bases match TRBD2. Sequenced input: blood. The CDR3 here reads CASSTIAGGLGNEQFF. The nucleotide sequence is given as TGTGCCAGCAGTACTATAGCGGGAGGGCTTGGCAATGAGCAGTTCTTC.